This T cell receptor beta chain is drawn from a study of blood T cells in healthy people across ages. Germline values: CDR1 SGHTA, CDR2 FQGNSA. The CDR3 consists of 14 residues. V lost 5 bases and J lost 2, with 11 bases in between. Together with a sample-barcoded 5' primer, a J-beta primer mix was included in a second PCR lasting roughly 7 to 11 cycles. The template-switch adaptor, which had 12 random nucleotides, put a tag on each cDNA molecule. One entry per CDR3 protein, called by TCRdb with MiXCR from the 5' RACE reads. The sample has about 1.5 million distinct CDR3 sequences, 40% to 45% seen once. This clonotype was detected a few times. Per sample, at least 5 micrograms of total RNA were extracted.

The chain joins TRBV7-2 to TRBJ2-3, with D unresolved. Source material: blood. The TCR was taken from a woman aged 18-29 years in good health. Written as DNA, the CDR3 is TGTGCCAGCAGCCCCATTAGGCTCACAGATACGCAGTATTTT. As protein: CASSPIRLTDTQYF.